The 31 T cell receptor beta chains given below trace back to one sample, sequenced in a study of post-analysis software for immune sequencing data. Study-wide results and limits: Higher frequency in patients than in controls was seen for five TRBV segments, with TRBV5-6, TRBV5-1 and TRBV20-1 among them.

These TCRs' antigens remain unknown. Incorporated into the TCR beta cDNA libraries were unique molecular identifiers, which served to reduce PCR and sequencing biases. TCRdb passed the PCR reads through MiXCR, listing each CDR3 protein once. The sample has 170,000 or so distinct CDR3 sequences, 30% seen once. The sample comprised blood. The receptors originated from a girl aged 10 to 17 with multiple sclerosis.

This clonotype has at least ten counts. This chain connects TRBV20-1 to TRBJ2-7; no clear D gene. Trimming removed 0 bases at V and 2 bases at J, with 14 bases between. Germline CDR1 DFQATT, CDR2 SNEGSKA (reference sequence). The CDR3 runs to 15 residues. The CDR3 loop is CSARDLGRWTYEQYF. The CDR3, as DNA: TGCAGTGCTAGAGATTTAGGCAGGTGGACCTACGAGCAGTACTTC.

In its sample, this clonotype was seen a few times. The V call is TRBV5-1, the J call TRBJ2-1, with D possibly being TRBD2 (6 bases). Germline loops: CDR1 SGHRS, CDR2 YFSETQ. With 0 bases removed from V and 2 bases from J, the gap between germline ends came to 12 bases. The CDR3 is 16 amino acids. DNA of the CDR3: TGCGCCAGCAGCTTGGAGGGCGGGATCACCTACAATGAGCAGTTCTTC. Protein: CASSLEGGITYNEQFF.

In the case of this clonotype: The germline gene is not matched at one end of the junction; a read error may be the cause. V and J are TRBV7-3 and TRBJ2-7; 14 bases match TRBD2. There are 17 residues in the CDR3. Germline V gene lookup returns CDR1 SGHTA and CDR2 FQGTGA. DNA for the CDR3: TGTGCCTGCAGCTTCGGGACTAGCGGGAGAGCATCCTACGAGCAGTACTTC. Protein sequence: CACSFGTSGRASYEQYF.

This clonotype was recorded a few times. The V and J genes are TRBV28 and TRBJ2-1, with TRBD2 matching over 10 bases. The CDR3 contains 16 residues. Germline CDR1 reads MDHEN; CDR2 reads SYDVKM. Trimming removed 3 bases from V and 3 bases from J; junction bases left unmatched: 5. CDR3 DNA: TGTGCCAGCAGTTTTCGGGCTAGCGGGAGCTACAATGAGCAGTTCTTC. Residues: CASSFRASGSYNEQFF.

This clonotype came up many times. The chain joins TRBV29-1 to TRBJ2-3; a possible D gene is TRBD1 (5 bases). Trimming removed 6 bases at V and 5 bases at J, with 12 bases between. Germline CDR1 and CDR2: SQVTM and ANQGSEA. This CDR3 comprises 12 residues. Here the CDR3 reads CSVDTGLDTQYF. For the CDR3, the DNA is TGCAGCGTAGATACAGGTCTAGATACGCAGTATTTT.

This clonotype was picked up a small number of times. The V and J genes are TRBV5-1 and TRBJ1-1, with D tentatively TRBD1 (6 bases). Germline assignment: CDR1 SGHRS and CDR2 YFSETQ. CDR3 length: 14 residues. V was clipped by 2 bases and J by 4 bases, with 12 bases between them. CDR3 protein: CASSLQGGSTEAFF. The CDR3 coding sequence is TGCGCCAGCAGCTTACAGGGCGGGAGCACTGAAGCTTTCTTT.

CDR3 sequence: CATSDVLAADEQFF. In DNA form, the CDR3 reads TGTGCCACCAGTGACGTGCTCGCGGCGGATGAGCAGTTCTTC. The chain carries TRBV24-1 and TRBJ2-1; D is uncertain. This CDR3 is built from 14 residues. Germline V lookup: CDR1 KGHDR, CDR2 SFDVKD. V was cut by 4 bases and J by 8 bases, with 14 bases left in between.

The chain is built from TRBV3-1 and TRBJ1-4, with D tentatively TRBD1 (5 bases). CDR3 size: 21 residues. Trimming shortened V by 0 bases and J by 8 bases, and 31 bases separated the two germline ends. CDR1 and CDR2 from the germline V gene are LGHDT and YNNKEL (reference sequence). The CDR3 coding sequence is TGTGCCAGCAGCCAAGATCTCCCCGGGGCGGGGAAGGGAGGGTCGAAGGAAAAACTGTTTTTT. It encodes CASSQDLPGAGKGGSKEKLFF.

V is TRBV29-1 and J is TRBJ2-5, with 10 bases fitting TRBD1. V dropped 1 base and J dropped 13; count of bases not matched to a gene: 15. This CDR3 is 15 amino acids long. Germline loops: CDR1 SQVTM, CDR2 ANQGSEA. CDR3: CSVEGDRGIPYERYF. In DNA form, the CDR3 reads TGCAGCGTTGAAGGGGACAGGGGAATTCCCTATGAGCGGTACTTC.

This chain joins TRBV4-1 and TRBJ2-1, with D possibly TRBD2 on 7 matching bases. This CDR3 has 16 amino acids. The germline V and J ends were trimmed by 1 base and 8 bases, with 18 bases remaining between them. Per the germline V gene, CDR1 is MGHRA and CDR2 is YSYEKL. This chain's CDR3 is CASSQGPLRGGDEQFF. The CDR3 DNA sequence: TGCGCCAGCAGCCAAGGCCCCTTAAGGGGGGGGGATGAGCAGTTCTTC.

The chain has TRBV28 and TRBJ1-1; D not resolved. V was cut by 10 bases and J by 2 bases, with 17 bases left in between. The CDR3 has 14 residues. Germline loops: CDR1 MDHEN, CDR2 SYDVKM. In DNA, the CDR3 is TGTGCCACCGGAGCCCACCTAACAAACACTGAAGCTTTCTTT. Its translation: CATGAHLTNTEAFF.

This clonotype has ten or more counts. This chain connects TRBV7-3 to TRBJ2-3; 9 bases map to TRBD2. Trimming removed 2 bases from V and 5 bases from J; junction bases left unmatched: 5. Germline values: CDR1 SGHTA, CDR2 FQGTGA. The length of the CDR3 is 15 residues. CDR3 region: CASSLAGGPIDTQYF. CDR3 DNA: TGTGCCAGCAGCTTAGCGGGAGGGCCGATAGATACGCAGTATTTT.

Points on this clonotype: A clone one base away is much larger, so this may be a read error. The rearrangement joins TRBV3-1 to TRBJ2-7, with D possibly matching TRBD2 (6 bases). Germline values: CDR1 LGHDT, CDR2 YNNKEL (reference sequence). This CDR3 is built from 13 residues. CDR3 region: CVSSATSLGEQYF. In nucleotides, the CDR3 is TGTGTCAGCAGCGCCACTAGCCTCGGCGAGCAGTACTTC.

This clonotype turned up a few times. The chain carries TRBV7-2 and TRBJ2-7; D uncertain. The CDR3 is made up of 13 amino acids. V was cut by 8 bases and J by 2 bases, with 13 bases left in between. Germline V gene data show CDR1 as SGHTA and CDR2 as FQGNSA. The CDR3 is CASRIGVPYEQYF. The CDR3 DNA reads as TGTGCCAGCCGGATCGGCGTCCCCTACGAGCAGTACTTC.

This clonotype was seen repeatedly, ten times or more. This chain links TRBV5-6 with TRBJ2-7; 8 bases map to TRBD1. This CDR3 spans 14 amino acids. J gave up 4 bases and V 2 bases, and 5 bases lay outside the gene matches. Germline CDR1 is SGHDT and CDR2 is YYEEEE. The CDR3 loop reads CASSFHRGAYEQYF. As DNA, the CDR3 is TGTGCCAGCAGCTTCCACAGGGGGGCATACGAGCAGTACTTC.

This clonotype was seen a handful of times. A read error is possible here, since a much larger clone lies one base away. The V gene is TRBV7-3, the J gene TRBJ2-7, with D possibly TRBD2 on 6 matching bases. Germline V gives CDR1 SGHTA, CDR2 FQGTGA. Trimming took off 3 bases at V and 7 bases at J, with 13 bases between the two ends. CDR3 size: 13 residues. The CDR3, as DNA: TGTGCCAGCAGCTTTGGGGGGTACAATGAGCAGTACTTC. Amino acid sequence: CASSFGGYNEQYF. Full variable domain (outside the CDR3, taken from reference TRBV7-3 and TRBJ2-7): GAGVSQTPSNKVTEKGKYVELRCDPISGHTALYWYRQSLGQGPEFLIYFQGTGAADDSGLPNDRFFAVRPEGSVSTLKIQRTERGDSAVYLCASSFGGYNEQYFGPGTRLTVT.

This clonotype was recorded at least ten times. This chain connects TRBV20-1 to TRBJ2-4; D not resolved. The V end was cut by 6 bases, the J end by 7 bases, with 16 bases between. The CDR3 is made up of 13 amino acids. Germline CDR1 DFQATT, CDR2 SNEGSKA (reference sequence). CDR3 in amino acids: CSAVDPDGNIQYF. The CDR3 nucleotides read TGCAGTGCCGTCGACCCCGATGGTAACATTCAGTACTTC.

For this clonotype: It may be a read error: a sequence one base away is much more abundant. The chain has TRBV5-1 and TRBJ2-1; D gene unclear. The end of the DNA aligns better with TRBJ2-7, so the J call may be wrong. CDR3 length equals 16 residues. Germline lookup yields CDR1 SGHRS and CDR2 YFSETQ. CDR3 bases: TGCGCCAGCAGCCCTGGCGCACAGAGCTCCTACAATGAGCAGTACTTC. It translates to CASSPGAQSSYNEQYF.

This chain connects TRBV28 to TRBJ2-1, with D possibly being TRBD1 or TRBD2 (5 bases each). Trimming pared 6 bases from V and 7 bases from J, leaving 19 bases between. In germline, CDR1 is MDHEN, CDR2 SYDVKM. The CDR3 consists of 15 residues. The CDR3, as DNA: TGTGCCAGCAGCCACCCCTGGGGGAGTGGTAATGAGCAGTTCTTC. Its protein is CASSHPWGSGNEQFF. Complete variable domain (other parts from reference TRBV28 and TRBJ2-1): DVKVTQSSRYLVKRTGEKVFLECVQDMDHENMFWYRQDPGLGLRLIYFSYDVKMKEKGDIPEGYSVSREKKERFSLILESASTNQTSMYLCASSHPWGSGNEQFFGPGTRLTVL.

The rearrangement uses TRBV5-5 and TRBJ2-6; D gene ambiguous. Trimming shortened V by 1 base and J by 0 bases, and 17 bases separated the two germline ends. Germline values: CDR1 SGHKS, CDR2 YYEKEE (reference sequence). The CDR3 runs to 19 residues. The CDR3 DNA sequence: TGTGCCAGCAGCTTGTACGTTTTGCTGGGTAGCTCTGGGGCCAACGTCCTGACTTTC. It yields the protein CASSLYVLLGSSGANVLTF.

Worth noting for this clonotype: The DNA is omitted, as the CDR3 cannot be located on it reliably, and the CDR3 follows TCRdb's listing. This chain uses TRBV12-3 or TRBV12-4 with TRBJ2-1; the table's D call, TRBD2, has no DNA check behind it. Ends included, the CDR3 has 19 residues. The CDR3 reads CASSLIPWGSGAAYNEQLF.

In regard to this clonotype: This CDR3 is missing its conserved last phenylalanine or tryptophan, likely due to a read error. The V and J genes are TRBV27 and TRBJ2-1; 9 bases agree with TRBD2. CDR3 length equals 15 residues. V lost 2 bases to trimming and J lost 2 bases; unmatched junction nucleotides: 1. CDR1 MNHEY and CDR2 SMNVEV come from the germline V gene (reference sequence). The CDR3 region is CASSLLAGPYNEQFV. For the CDR3, the DNA is TGTGCCAGCAGTTTACTAGCGGGACCCTACAATGAGCAGTTCGTC.

This clonotype came up many times. For the CDR3, the DNA is TGCGCCAGCAGCTTGGGGAGACTAGCGGAATCACTAACCTACAATGAGCAGTTCTTC. This encodes CASSLGRLAESLTYNEQFF. J is TRBJ2-1 and V is TRBV5-1, with 9 bases aligning to TRBD2. CDR3 length: 19 residues. From germline, CDR1 is SGHRS and CDR2 YFSETQ. V shed 0 bases and J 2 bases; nucleotides not matched to a gene: 12.

The sample holds a few counts of this clonotype. The V gene is TRBV28, the J gene TRBJ2-1; weak D call: TRBD2 (5 bases). The CDR3 is 16 residues long. Germline V gene data show CDR1 as MDHEN and CDR2 as SYDVKM. V was pared by 3 bases and J by 0 bases, with 12 bases between. CDR3 region: CASSFGLPYSYNEQFF. In DNA, the CDR3 is TGTGCCAGCAGTTTTGGACTTCCGTACTCCTACAATGAGCAGTTCTTC.

This clonotype was seen at least ten times. The CDR3 DNA is TGTGCCACCAGCAGCCAAACCAGGGATTCCTACGAGCAGTACTTC. It is translated as CATSSQTRDSYEQYF. The chain has TRBV15 and TRBJ2-7; weak D call: TRBD1 (5 bases). The CDR3 contains 15 residues. The V end was cut by 3 bases, the J end by 1 base, with 13 bases between. Germline lookup yields CDR1 LNHNV and CDR2 YYDKDF (reference sequence).

The chain combines TRBV20-1 with TRBJ2-3; perhaps D is TRBD1 or TRBD2 (5 bases each). Trimming stripped 6 bases from V and 3 bases from J, with 22 bases between. From germline, CDR1 is DFQATT and CDR2 SNEGSKA (reference sequence). The CDR3 has 16 residues. The DNA for the CDR3 is TGCAGTGCCCAGAGGGGCGCGGAGTTACTAACAGATACGCAGTATTTT. Protein product: CSAQRGAELLTDTQYF.

In this sample, this clonotype turned up many times. The chain's CDR3 is CSANYGGPGSYNEQFF. Written as DNA, the CDR3 is TGCAGTGCTAATTATGGGGGCCCAGGATCCTACAATGAGCAGTTCTTC. The chain employs TRBV20-1 and TRBJ2-1; a possible D gene is TRBD1 (6 bases). CDR3 length: 16 residues. CDR1 and CDR2 from the germline V gene are DFQATT and SNEGSKA (reference sequence). V lost 4 bases and J 1 base, leaving 17 bases between the germline ends.

This clonotype turned up a few times. The chain links TRBV7-9 to TRBJ1-1; the match to TRBD1 covers 9 bases. After removal of 5 bases from V and 2 bases from J, the junction contained 12 bases not matched to a gene. The CDR3 consists of 17 residues. Germline loops: CDR1 SEHNR, CDR2 FQNEAQ (reference sequence). CDR3 DNA sequence: TGTGCCAGCAGCACCTCGGACAGGGGAAAAGCTAACACTGAAGCTTTCTTT. Translation gives CASSTSDRGKANTEAFF.

This sequence joins TRBV21-1 and TRBJ1-2. TRBV21-1 is flagged as a pseudogene. The CDR3 contains 11 residues. The CDR3 DNA is TGTGCCACCAGGGGCTGCTATGGCTACACCTTC. This translates into CATRGCYGYTF.

V usage is TRBV10-3 and J usage is TRBJ1-2; the D is unclear. Germline-derived CDR1 and CDR2 are ENHRY and SYGVKD. Trimming stripped 6 bases from V and 3 bases from J, with 14 bases between. This CDR3 is built from 14 residues. CDR3 DNA: TGTGCCATCAGGAAGACCGACGGGGACTATGGCTACACCTTC. Translating gives CAIRKTDGDYGYTF.

Points on this clonotype: A much larger clone differs by one base, so this may be a read error. The V and J genes are TRBV20-1 and TRBJ2-7, with a possible D match to TRBD2 (6 bases). Germline V gene lookup returns CDR1 DFQATT and CDR2 SNEGSKA (reference sequence). CDR3 size: 14 residues. Trimming cost V 6 bases and J 7 bases, with 22 bases left between them. The CDR3 coding sequence is TGCAGTGCCCAGGGCGGAGGGATTGTCTATGAGCAGTACTTC. Translation: CSAQGGGIVYEQYF.